These T cell receptor beta chains were read from a single sample in a study of shared clonotypes between healthy human individuals. Profiled with immunoSEQ multiplex PCR; TCRdb holds only in-frame clones, not every one. The repertoire has about 230,000 clones, 60% to 80% of them found once; the top ten carry over 8.5%. The source material was memory CD4+ T cells sorted from blood. These receptors were obtained from a man younger than 40 in good health. Both conserved end residues are part of each CDR3. Each record gives: CDR3 length, J gene, D gene, V gene, clone size, CDR3 protein, CDR3 DNA. The D gene is left open where the match is weak. Size values are once, few and many counts, or a class for expanded clones, and some rows have none.

len: 12; j_gene: TRBJ2-7; d_gene: .; v_gene: TRBV5-1; abundance: .; CDR3aa: CASSLDPNEQYF; CDR3nt: TGCGCCAGCAGCTTGGACCCCAACGAGCAGTACTTC
len: 17; j_gene: TRBJ2-1; d_gene: TRBD2; v_gene: TRBV6-1; abundance: .; CDR3aa: CASSVQGGTSDYNEQFF; CDR3nt: TGTGCCAGCAGTGTACAGGGGGGGACTAGCGACTACAATGAGCAGTTCTTC
len: 12; j_gene: TRBJ2-7; d_gene: .; v_gene: TRBV2; abundance: few; CDR3aa: CASSALGDEQYF; CDR3nt: TGTGCCAGCAGTGCTTTGGGTGACGAGCAGTACTTC
len: 13; j_gene: TRBJ1-1; d_gene: .; v_gene: TRBV28; abundance: .; CDR3aa: CASSPADVTEAFF; CDR3nt: TGTGCCAGCAGTCCCGCCGACGTCACTGAAGCTTTCTTT
len: 15; j_gene: TRBJ1-1; d_gene: .; v_gene: TRBV2; abundance: .; CDR3aa: CASRADPGTDTEAFF; CDR3nt: TGTGCCAGCCGTGCGGACCCAGGGACCGACACTGAAGCTTTCTTT
len: 18; j_gene: TRBJ2-4; d_gene: .; v_gene: TRBV10-3; abundance: .; CDR3aa: CAISESGGQTLAKNIQYF; CDR3nt: TGTGCCATCAGTGAGTCCGGGGGACAAACTCTAGCCAAAAACATTCAGTACTTC
len: 14; j_gene: TRBJ2-1; d_gene: TRBD2; v_gene: TRBV7-6; abundance: once; CDR3aa: CASSLAAGANEQFF; CDR3nt: TGTGCCAGCAGCTTAGCGGCGGGAGCTAATGAGCAGTTCTTC
len: 14; j_gene: TRBJ1-5; d_gene: .; v_gene: TRBV19; abundance: .; CDR3aa: CASNLGYSNQPQHF; CDR3nt: TGTGCCAGTAACTTAGGTTATAGCAATCAGCCCCAGCATTTT
len: 15; j_gene: TRBJ2-5; d_gene: .; v_gene: TRBV5-1; abundance: .; CDR3aa: CASSLRAGVKETQYF; CDR3nt: TGCGCCAGCAGCTTACGGGCCGGGGTTAAAGAGACCCAGTACTTC
len: 15; j_gene: TRBJ2-1; d_gene: .; v_gene: TRBV7-8; abundance: .; CDR3aa: CASSLESRTTNEQFF; CDR3nt: TGTGCCAGCAGCTTAGAGTCCCGGACGACAAATGAGCAGTTCTTC
len: 19; j_gene: TRBJ2-7; d_gene: TRBD1; v_gene: TRBV11-2; abundance: few; CDR3aa: CASSLLGTGAIRGSYEQYF; CDR3nt: TGTGCCAGCAGCTTACTTGGGACAGGGGCAATCAGAGGCTCCTACGAGCAGTACTTC
len: 17; j_gene: TRBJ2-3; d_gene: TRBD2; v_gene: TRBV7-8; abundance: .; CDR3aa: CASSLETSGGPWDTQYF; CDR3nt: TGTGCCAGCAGCTTGGAGACTAGCGGGGGTCCGTGGGATACGCAGTATTTT
len: 15; j_gene: TRBJ2-7; d_gene: .; v_gene: TRBV13; abundance: .; CDR3aa: CASSLSGSSIYEQYF; CDR3nt: TGTGCCAGCAGCTTATCAGGGTCTTCCATCTACGAGCAGTACTTC
len: 15; j_gene: TRBJ1-4; d_gene: TRBD1; v_gene: TRBV5-4; abundance: .; CDR3aa: CASSLDRGLAEKLFF; CDR3nt: TGTGCCAGCAGCCTAGACAGGGGTCTGGCTGAAAAACTGTTTTTT
len: 13; j_gene: TRBJ2-3; d_gene: TRBD1; v_gene: TRBV5-1; abundance: .; CDR3aa: CASSAGQGYTQYF; CDR3nt: TGCGCCAGCAGCGCCGGACAGGGCTATACGCAGTATTTT
len: 14; j_gene: TRBJ2-7; d_gene: .; v_gene: TRBV6-5; abundance: once; CDR3aa: CASSYTGTFYEQYF; CDR3nt: TGTGCCAGCAGTTACACCGGGACCTTCTACGAGCAGTACTTC
len: 16; j_gene: TRBJ2-2; d_gene: TRBD2; v_gene: TRBV7-8; abundance: .; CDR3aa: CASSPWGLAGAGELFF; CDR3nt: TGTGCCAGCAGCCCGTGGGGACTAGCGGGAGCCGGGGAGCTGTTTTTT
len: 15; j_gene: TRBJ2-5; d_gene: .; v_gene: TRBV2; abundance: .; CDR3aa: CASTKGGTSGETQYF; CDR3nt: TGTGCCAGCACCAAGGGGGGAACGTCAGGGGAGACCCAGTACTTC
len: 12; j_gene: TRBJ2-5; d_gene: .; v_gene: TRBV28; abundance: .; CDR3aa: CASRSQRATQYF; CDR3nt: TGTGCCAGCAGATCGCAGAGGGCGACCCAGTACTTC
len: 14; j_gene: TRBJ1-5; d_gene: .; v_gene: TRBV6-1; abundance: medium-sized; CDR3aa: CASSAESWDQPQHF; CDR3nt: TGTGCCAGCAGTGCTGAATCGTGGGATCAGCCCCAGCATTTT
len: 16; j_gene: TRBJ1-4; d_gene: TRBD1; v_gene: TRBV28; abundance: .; CDR3aa: CASSPGQATTNEKLFF; CDR3nt: TGTGCCAGCAGTCCAGGACAGGCGACAACTAATGAAAAACTGTTTTTT
len: 13; j_gene: TRBJ1-5; d_gene: .; v_gene: TRBV7-2; abundance: .; CDR3aa: CASSVDRFQPQHF; CDR3nt: TGTGCCAGCAGCGTTGACAGATTTCAGCCCCAGCATTTT
len: 14; j_gene: TRBJ2-7; d_gene: TRBD2; v_gene: TRBV10-2; abundance: few; CDR3aa: CASSVLAGAYEQYF; CDR3nt: TGCGCCAGCAGTGTTCTAGCGGGAGCCTACGAGCAGTACTTC
len: 17; j_gene: TRBJ2-5; d_gene: .; v_gene: TRBV5-1; abundance: .; CDR3aa: CASSEGPARLGKETQYF; CDR3nt: TGCGCCAGCAGTGAGGGACCGGCGCGACTTGGAAAAGAGACCCAGTACTTC
len: 17; j_gene: TRBJ2-4; d_gene: TRBD2; v_gene: TRBV11-2; abundance: .; CDR3aa: CASSSLSGGVAKNIQYF; CDR3nt: TGTGCCAGCAGCTCCCTCTCGGGGGGGGTAGCCAAAAACATTCAGTACTTC
len: 13; j_gene: TRBJ2-1; d_gene: .; v_gene: TRBV5-4; abundance: .; CDR3aa: CASSFRGDNEQFF; CDR3nt: TGTGCCAGCAGCTTTCGCGGGGACAATGAGCAGTTCTTC
len: 16; j_gene: TRBJ1-4; d_gene: TRBD1; v_gene: TRBV2; abundance: .; CDR3aa: CASSEQGASANEKLFF; CDR3nt: TGTGCCAGCAGTGAACAGGGGGCCTCGGCTAATGAAAAACTGTTTTTT
len: 18; j_gene: TRBJ1-5; d_gene: TRBD1; v_gene: TRBV27; abundance: once; CDR3aa: CASSDRSGGGISNQPQHF; CDR3nt: TGTGCCAGCAGCGACCGGTCAGGGGGGGGTATTAGCAATCAGCCCCAGCATTTT
len: 13; j_gene: TRBJ2-7; d_gene: .; v_gene: TRBV27; abundance: .; CDR3aa: CASSFSGSYEQYF; CDR3nt: TGTGCCAGCAGTTTTTCGGGCTCCTACGAGCAGTACTTC
len: 17; j_gene: TRBJ1-3; d_gene: .; v_gene: TRBV28; abundance: .; CDR3aa: CASRITQSGLRGNTIYF; CDR3nt: TGTGCCAGCAGAATTACACAATCAGGACTAAGGGGAAACACCATATATTTT
len: 14; j_gene: TRBJ2-1; d_gene: TRBD2; v_gene: TRBV10-3; abundance: few; CDR3aa: CAIRASGGYNEQFF; CDR3nt: TGTGCCATCAGGGCCAGCGGGGGCTACAATGAGCAGTTCTTC
len: 12; j_gene: TRBJ2-1; d_gene: .; v_gene: TRBV30; abundance: once; CDR3aa: CAWSVLWAEQFF; CDR3nt: TGTGCCTGGAGTGTACTCTGGGCTGAGCAGTTCTTC
len: 14; j_gene: TRBJ1-2; d_gene: .; v_gene: TRBV13; abundance: .; CDR3aa: CASSLRGRDGGYTF; CDR3nt: TGTGCCAGCAGCCTACGGGGCAGGGACGGAGGCTACACCTTC
len: 16; j_gene: TRBJ2-1; d_gene: TRBD2; v_gene: TRBV15; abundance: .; CDR3aa: CATSRGYSGSNNEQFF; CDR3nt: TGTGCCACCAGCAGAGGCTATAGCGGGTCCAACAATGAGCAGTTCTTC
len: 15; j_gene: TRBJ2-7; d_gene: .; v_gene: TRBV6-1; abundance: .; CDR3aa: CASSESLLSSYEQYF; CDR3nt: TGTGCCAGCAGTGAATCTTTACTTTCCTCCTACGAGCAGTACTTC
len: 13; j_gene: TRBJ2-3; d_gene: .; v_gene: TRBV6-1; abundance: .; CDR3aa: CASSAREADTQYF; CDR3nt: TGTGCCAGCAGTGCCAGGGAGGCAGATACGCAGTATTTT
len: 12; j_gene: TRBJ1-2; d_gene: TRBD1; v_gene: TRBV19; abundance: few; CDR3aa: CAVRQGDYGYTF; CDR3nt: TGTGCCGTCAGACAGGGGGACTATGGCTACACCTTC
len: 13; j_gene: TRBJ1-1; d_gene: .; v_gene: TRBV15; abundance: .; CDR3aa: CATSRDPAGEAFF; CDR3nt: TGTGCCACCAGCAGAGATCCTGCCGGTGAAGCTTTCTTT
len: 16; j_gene: TRBJ2-3; d_gene: .; v_gene: TRBV5-5; abundance: .; CDR3aa: CASSPLIRFPTDTQYF; CDR3nt: TGTGCCAGCAGCCCTCTCATCCGCTTCCCCACAGATACGCAGTATTTT
len: 15; j_gene: TRBJ2-7; d_gene: .; v_gene: TRBV5-4; abundance: .; CDR3aa: CASSLALGERNEQYF; CDR3nt: TGTGCCAGCAGCTTGGCCTTGGGGGAGAGGAACGAGCAGTACTTC
len: 13; j_gene: TRBJ1-1; d_gene: .; v_gene: TRBV5-1; abundance: once; CDR3aa: CASSLPAQGEAFF; CDR3nt: TGCGCCAGCAGCCTCCCCGCGCAGGGTGAAGCTTTCTTT
len: 12; j_gene: TRBJ2-1; d_gene: .; v_gene: TRBV5-6; abundance: .; CDR3aa: CASSVLERAKFF; CDR3nt: TGTGCCAGCAGCGTACTAGAGAGGGCAAAGTTCTTC
len: 12; j_gene: TRBJ2-7; d_gene: .; v_gene: TRBV11-2; abundance: .; CDR3aa: CASSGPFYEQYF; CDR3nt: TGTGCCAGCAGCGGGCCATTCTACGAGCAGTACTTC
len: 15; j_gene: TRBJ2-1; d_gene: TRBD2; v_gene: TRBV9; abundance: few; CDR3aa: CASSQPGLAGNEQFF; CDR3nt: TGTGCCAGCAGCCAACCGGGACTAGCGGGCAATGAGCAGTTCTTC
len: 14; j_gene: TRBJ1-4; d_gene: .; v_gene: TRBV30; abundance: few; CDR3aa: CAWSASSGNEKLFF; CDR3nt: TGTGCCTGGAGTGCATCCTCGGGTAATGAAAAACTGTTTTTT
len: 13; j_gene: TRBJ2-7; d_gene: .; v_gene: TRBV27; abundance: once; CDR3aa: CASRRGQNYEQYF; CDR3nt: TGTGCCAGCAGGCGGGGCCAAAACTACGAGCAGTACTTC